The present TCR beta chain was sequenced within a study of cytomegalovirus exposure and HLA in healthy donors. Study-wide context: About 79% of around 400 genotyped donors fell in the Caucasian-associated ancestry cluster.

Vbeta (60) and Jbeta (13) primers were used in the PCR. Profiled with immunoSEQ multiplex PCR; TCRdb holds only in-frame clones, not every one. Of under 200,000 clones listed, 68% were seen once; the top ten hold approximately 1.5%. With respect to this clone: No antigen is known for it.

Study findings and constraints: Immune exposure information comprised only CMV serostatus. TCR beta V- and J-gene trimming was later associated with a missense DCLRE1C variant. Later on, analysis showed that most CMV-associated TCR beta chains appeared to be HLA-restricted.

Sequencing was done on a sample of PBMCs. The receptor comes from a man aged 50 or older in good health and CMV-seronegative.

The CDR3 protein is CASSLSTETYEQYF. As DNA, the CDR3 is TGTGCCAGCAGCCTTTCGACGGAGACCTACGAGCAGTACTTC. This chain joins TRBV5-5 and TRBJ2-7, with D hard to call. V lost 4 bases and J lost 2, with 13 bases in between. Germline-derived CDR1 and CDR2 are SGHKS and YYEKEE (reference sequence). This CDR3 is built from 14 residues.